These 20 T cell receptor beta chains were sequenced from one sample in a study of shared clonotypes between healthy human individuals. This table comes from immunoSEQ multiplex PCR, and its TCRdb copy is limited to in-frame clones, with some not included. The table records about 1.5 million clones, 95% to 99% of them present only once. Sample: naive CD4+ T cells sorted from blood. Subset: CD45RA+ positively selected. These receptors came from a man under 40 in good health.

Comment on this clone: In the same sample, other DNA sequences code for this CDR3. The genes are TRBV2 and TRBJ2-5; tentatively, D is TRBD2 (6 bases). Looked up from germline, CDR1 is SNHLY and CDR2 is FYNNEI. The CDR3 runs to 13 residues. Trimming took off 8 bases at V and 5 bases at J, with 15 bases between the two ends. For the CDR3, the DNA is TGTGCCAGCTTACGGGGGTTCGGGGAGACCCAGTACTTC. Residues: CASLRGFGETQYF.

V is TRBV6-5 and J is TRBJ2-7; no firm D call. Trimming removed 6 bases from V and 5 bases from J, with 14 bases in between. This CDR3 is built from 13 residues. The germline V gene encodes CDR1 MNHEY and CDR2 SVGAGI. The CDR3 DNA reads TGTGCCAGCAGCCCCCCGCACGGAGACGAGCAGTACTTC. Protein product: CASSPPHGDEQYF.

The V call is TRBV19, the J call TRBJ2-7, with 9 bases identical to TRBD1. Per the germline V gene, CDR1 is LNHDA and CDR2 is SQIVND (reference sequence). The V and J ends lost 3 bases and 4 bases, in that order; junction bases with no gene match: 7. The CDR3 contains 15 residues. CDR3 region: CASSMATGGRYEQYF. CDR3 in DNA: TGTGCCAGTAGTATGGCGACAGGGGGTAGGTACGAGCAGTACTTC.

J is TRBJ2-4 and V is TRBV9; tentatively, D is TRBD1 (6 bases). The V end lost 4 bases, the J end lost 6 bases, and 23 bases lay between the germline ends. CDR1 is SGDLS, CDR2 YYNGEE, per germline. The CDR3 length is 17 residues. The DNA of the CDR3 is TGTGCCAGCAGCCCTCTCCCCGTGACAGGATCTGTAAACATTCAGTACTTC. Its translation: CASSPLPVTGSVNIQYF. The variable domain in full, with the rest retrieved from reference TRBV9 and TRBJ2-4, is DSGVTQTPKHLITATGQRVTLRCSPRSGDLSVYWYQQSLDQGLQFLIQYYNGEERAKGNILERFSAQQFPDLHSELNLSSLELGDSALYFCASSPLPVTGSVNIQYFGAGTRLSVL.

The V gene is TRBV9, the J gene TRBJ2-2; 10 positions agree with TRBD2. CDR1 and CDR2 from the germline V gene are SGDLS and YYNGEE. The CDR3 totals 17 residues. V lost 0 bases and J lost 3; bases outside the gene matches: 5. The CDR3 sequence: CASSVELAGRYTGELFF. CDR3 nucleotides: TGTGCCAGCAGCGTAGAACTAGCGGGACGTTACACCGGGGAGCTGTTTTTT.

This rearrangement joins TRBV10-2 to TRBJ1-2; 7 bases are a match to TRBD1. This CDR3 contains 14 residues. Looked up from germline, CDR1 is WSHSY and CDR2 is SAAADI. J lost 6 bases, V lost 2 bases, and 6 bases had no gene match. CDR3: CASSEKGAAHGYTF. In nucleotides, the CDR3 is TGCGCCAGCAGTGAGAAGGGGGCCGCGCATGGCTACACCTTC.

The rearrangement links TRBV5-1 to TRBJ2-7, with D perhaps TRBD1 (6 bases). V was trimmed by 5 bases and J by 5 bases, leaving 20 bases between them. Looked up from germline, CDR1 is SGHRS and CDR2 is YFSETQ. CDR3 length equals 15 residues. The CDR3 DNA reads as TGCGCCAGCAGACTCGGGACACCAGTTTGGCACGAGCAGTACTTC. It specifies CASRLGTPVWHEQYF.

The chain is built from TRBV6-5 and TRBJ2-3, with D uncertain. The CDR3 spans 13 residues. V lost 6 bases, J lost 1 base, and 8 bases lay in between. From germline, CDR1 is MNHEY and CDR2 SVGAGI. The DNA for the CDR3 is TGTGCCAGCAGGTGGGGTCGCACAGATACGCAGTATTTT. The encoded protein is CASRWGRTDTQYF.

The CDR3 spells CASGYNHRVGELFF. Written as DNA, the CDR3 is TGTGCTAGTGGTTACAACCACAGGGTTGGGGAGCTGTTTTTT. This chain joins TRBV12-5 and TRBJ2-2; perhaps TRBD1 as D (6 bases). CDR3 length: 14 amino acids. CDR1 is LGHNT, CDR2 FRNRAP, per germline. The V and J ends lost 4 bases and 8 bases respectively, with 14 bases between them.

Comment on this clone: Within the sample, other DNA sequences also encode this same CDR3. The gene calls are TRBV5-1 and TRBJ2-3; 8 bases map to TRBD1. Germline-derived CDR1 and CDR2 are SGHRS and YFSETQ. The CDR3 is 13 residues long. Trimming at V came to 5 bases and at J to 3 bases, leaving 2 bases not matched to a gene. In DNA, the CDR3 is TGCGCCAGCAGTAGGACAGGGACAGATACGCAGTATTTT. Translation gives CASSRTGTDTQYF.

The CDR3: CASKKTSGSNGELFF. The CDR3 coding sequence is TGTGCCAGCAAAAAGACTAGCGGGAGTAACGGGGAGCTGTTTTTT. The chain couples TRBV18 to TRBJ2-2, with 12 bases matching TRBD2. The trim removed 8 bases at V and 7 bases at J, leaving 8 bases unmatched. The CDR3 totals 15 residues. Germline V gene lookup returns CDR1 KGHSH and CDR2 LQKENI.

The chain combines TRBV10-3 with TRBJ2-3; 10 bases map to TRBD2. The germline V gene has CDR1 ENHRY and CDR2 SYGVKD. J was trimmed by 3 bases and V by 5 bases; bases with no gene match: 8. This CDR3 comprises 16 residues. Here the CDR3 DNA reads TGTGCCATCAGTAGCAAGCGGGAGGGCCGGACAGATACGCAGTATTTT. This codes for CAISSKREGRTDTQYF.

The chain employs TRBV11-2 and TRBJ2-3, with 13 bases fitting TRBD2. V was pared by 6 bases and J by 2 bases, with 5 bases of the junction left unmatched. The CDR3 loop spans 16 amino acids. Germline CDR1 SGHAT, CDR2 FQNNGV. CDR3 nucleotide sequence: TGTGCCAGCAGATCAGGACTAGCGGGAGTCACAGATACGCAGTATTTT. This sequence encodes CASRSGLAGVTDTQYF.

This chain joins TRBV7-8 and TRBJ2-7; 7 bases agree with TRBD2. With V trimmed by 1 base and J by 2 bases, 11 bases remained unmatched. The CDR3 loop spans 17 amino acids. Germline CDR1 SGHVS, CDR2 FQNEAQ. The CDR3 DNA reads as TGTGCCAGCAGCTTAGGGAGCGGGGCGCGAAACCCCTACGAGCAGTACTTC. As protein: CASSLGSGARNPYEQYF.

The V call is TRBV7-7, the J call TRBJ1-5; the D is unclear. The CDR3 is 13 residues long. In germline, CDR1 is SSHAT, CDR2 FNYEAQ (reference sequence). V shed 5 bases and J shed 5 bases, with 10 bases lying between them. DNA of the CDR3: TGTGCCAGCAGCCCCGGCGGGGATCAGCCCCAGCATTTT. Translated, it gives CASSPGGDQPQHF.

Regarding this clone: Distinct nucleotide sequences in the sample also encode this CDR3. This chain uses TRBV5-1 with TRBJ1-1; 8 bases map to TRBD1. Germline trimming cut 4 bases from V and 1 base from J; bases unmatched to any gene: 3. CDR3 size: 14 residues. Germline loops: CDR1 SGHRS, CDR2 YFSETQ. The DNA for the CDR3 is TGCGCCAGCAGCAGGGGACAGGCGAACACTGAAGCTTTCTTT. It codes for CASSRGQANTEAFF.

This sequence joins TRBV9 and TRBJ2-7; 11 bases match TRBD1. Trimming at V came to 2 bases and at J to 5 bases, leaving 3 bases not matched to a gene. CDR3 length: 14 amino acids. In germline, CDR1 is SGDLS, CDR2 YYNGEE. The CDR3 DNA follows: TGTGCCAGCAGCGTCTCGGGACAGGGGGACGAGCAGTACTTC. Encoded protein: CASSVSGQGDEQYF.

The chain has TRBV29-1 and TRBJ2-2, with 10 bases identical to TRBD1. With V trimmed by 5 bases and J by 5 bases, 8 bases remained unmatched. Looked up from germline, CDR1 is SQVTM and CDR2 is ANQGSEA. The CDR3 length is 15 residues. The CDR3 DNA sequence: TGCAGCGTTTCCCGGACAGGGGGTAGGACCGGGGAGCTGTTTTTT. Its translation is CSVSRTGGRTGELFF.

The rearrangement joins TRBV18 to TRBJ2-3, with D hard to call. The CDR3 is made up of 15 amino acids. The V gene lost 1 base and the J gene lost 0 bases, with 8 bases spanning the gap. CDR1 KGHSH and CDR2 LQKENI come from the germline V gene. The CDR3 DNA sequence: TGTGCCAGCTCACCACTCGGATCTAGCACAGATACGCAGTATTTT. Protein: CASSPLGSSTDTQYF.

For this clone: Because the CDR3's place on the DNA is in doubt, the DNA is left out and the CDR3 is given as listed by TCRdb. The CDR3 sequence: CVRSWGQGNTEAFF. The gene calls are TRBV7-5 and TRBJ1-1; TRBD1 is the table's D call, not checked against the DNA. TRBV7-5 is annotated as a pseudogene. The CDR3 comprises 14 residues, both ends counted.